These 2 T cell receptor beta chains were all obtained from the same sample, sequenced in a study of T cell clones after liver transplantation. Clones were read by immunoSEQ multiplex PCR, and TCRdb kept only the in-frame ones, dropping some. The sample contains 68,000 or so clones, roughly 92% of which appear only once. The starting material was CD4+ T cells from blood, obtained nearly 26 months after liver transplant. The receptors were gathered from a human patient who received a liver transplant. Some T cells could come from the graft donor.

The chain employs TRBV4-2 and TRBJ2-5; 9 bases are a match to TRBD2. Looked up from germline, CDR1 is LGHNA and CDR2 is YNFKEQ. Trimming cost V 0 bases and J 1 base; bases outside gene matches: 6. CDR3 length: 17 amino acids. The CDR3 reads CASSQDSSGSGQETQYF. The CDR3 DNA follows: TGTGCCAGCAGCCAAGACAGTAGCGGGAGTGGCCAAGAGACCCAGTACTTC.

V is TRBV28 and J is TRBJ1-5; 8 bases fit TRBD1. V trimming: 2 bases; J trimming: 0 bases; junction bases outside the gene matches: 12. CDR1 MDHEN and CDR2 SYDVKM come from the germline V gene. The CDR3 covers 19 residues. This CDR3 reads CASSLRDRRGLYSNQPQHF. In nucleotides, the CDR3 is TGTGCCAGCAGTTTACGGGACAGGAGGGGTCTTTATAGCAATCAGCCCCAGCATTTT.